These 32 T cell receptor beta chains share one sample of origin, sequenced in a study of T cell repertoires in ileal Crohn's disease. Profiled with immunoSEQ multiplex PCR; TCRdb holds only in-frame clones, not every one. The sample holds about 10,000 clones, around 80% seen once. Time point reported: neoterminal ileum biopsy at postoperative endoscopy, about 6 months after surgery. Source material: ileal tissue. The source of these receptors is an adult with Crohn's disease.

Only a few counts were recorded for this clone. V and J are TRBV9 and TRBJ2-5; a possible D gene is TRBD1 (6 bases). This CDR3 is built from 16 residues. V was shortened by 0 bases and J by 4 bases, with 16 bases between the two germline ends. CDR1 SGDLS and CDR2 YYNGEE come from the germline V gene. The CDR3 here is CASSVASAQGSETQYF. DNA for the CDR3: TGTGCCAGCAGCGTAGCTTCGGCACAGGGATCAGAGACCCAGTACTTC.

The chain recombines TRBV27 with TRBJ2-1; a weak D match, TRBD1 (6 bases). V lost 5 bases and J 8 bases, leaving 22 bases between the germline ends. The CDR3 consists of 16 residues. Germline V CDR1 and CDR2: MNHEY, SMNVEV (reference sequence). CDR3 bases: TGTGCCAGCAGTCCAAAGGCCGGGACAATCCTCCATGAGCAGTTCTTC. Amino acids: CASSPKAGTILHEQFF.

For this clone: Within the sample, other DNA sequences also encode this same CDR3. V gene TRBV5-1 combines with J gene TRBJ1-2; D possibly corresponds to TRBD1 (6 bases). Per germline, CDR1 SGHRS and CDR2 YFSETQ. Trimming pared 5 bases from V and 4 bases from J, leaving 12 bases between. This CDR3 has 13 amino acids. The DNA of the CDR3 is TGCGCCAGCAGTTTCGACAGGACCTATGGCTACACCTTC. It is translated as CASSFDRTYGYTF.

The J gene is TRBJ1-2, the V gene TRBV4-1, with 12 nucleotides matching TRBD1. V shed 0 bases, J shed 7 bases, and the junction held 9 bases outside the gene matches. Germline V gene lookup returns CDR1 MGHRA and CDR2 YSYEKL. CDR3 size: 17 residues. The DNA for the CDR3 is TGCGCCAGCAGCCAAGATTGGGGGACAGGGGGCGCTTCTGGCTACACCTTC. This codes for CASSQDWGTGGASGYTF.

CDR3 protein: CASSRGQSSYEQYF. CDR3 DNA sequence: TGTGCCAGCAGCCGGGGACAGAGTTCCTACGAGCAGTACTTC. The chain carries TRBV11-2 and TRBJ2-7; 7 bases fit TRBD1. Germline CDR1 is SGHAT and CDR2 is FQNNGV. Trimming at V came to 5 bases and at J to 1 base, leaving 5 bases not matched to a gene. The CDR3 is 14 residues long.

The CDR3 DNA follows: TGTGCCAGCAGCTTAGACCGACAGGCTGATAGCAATCAGCCCCAGCATTTT. It is translated as CASSLDRQADSNQPQHF. V is TRBV7-6 and J is TRBJ1-5, with D perhaps matching TRBD1 (6 bases). The germline gives CDR1 SGHVS, CDR2 FNYEAQ. V was cut by 1 base and J by 0 bases, with 13 bases left in between. There are 17 residues in the CDR3.

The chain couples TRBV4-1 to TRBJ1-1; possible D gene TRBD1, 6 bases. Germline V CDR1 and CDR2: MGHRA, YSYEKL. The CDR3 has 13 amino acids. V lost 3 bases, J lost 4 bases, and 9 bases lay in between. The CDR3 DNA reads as TGCGCCAGCAGCCACGGGGGGGCCACTGAAGCTTTCTTT. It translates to CASSHGGATEAFF.

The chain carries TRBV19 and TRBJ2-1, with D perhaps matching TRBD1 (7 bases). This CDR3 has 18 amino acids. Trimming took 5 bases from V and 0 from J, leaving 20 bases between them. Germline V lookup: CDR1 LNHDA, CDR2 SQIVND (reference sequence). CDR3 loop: CASSVRGMGGLSYNEQFF. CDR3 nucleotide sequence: TGTGCCAGTAGTGTCAGGGGGATGGGGGGCCTCTCCTACAATGAGCAGTTCTTC.

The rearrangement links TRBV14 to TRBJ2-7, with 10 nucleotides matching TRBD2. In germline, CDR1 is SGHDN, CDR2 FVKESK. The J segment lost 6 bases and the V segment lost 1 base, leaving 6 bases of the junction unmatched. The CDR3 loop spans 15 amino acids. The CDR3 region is CASSQALAGAGEQYF. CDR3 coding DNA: TGTGCCAGCAGCCAAGCGCTAGCGGGAGCGGGCGAGCAGTACTTC.

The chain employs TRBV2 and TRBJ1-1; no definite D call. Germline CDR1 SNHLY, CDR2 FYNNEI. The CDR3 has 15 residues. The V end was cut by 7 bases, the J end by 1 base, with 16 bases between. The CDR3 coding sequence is TGTGCCAGCACCGCCGACCTATCAGGGAACACTGAAGCTTTCTTT. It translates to CASTADLSGNTEAFF.

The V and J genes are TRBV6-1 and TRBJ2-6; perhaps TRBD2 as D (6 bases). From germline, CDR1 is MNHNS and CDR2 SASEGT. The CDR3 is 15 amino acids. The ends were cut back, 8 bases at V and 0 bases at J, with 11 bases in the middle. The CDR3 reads CASYSGASGANVLTF. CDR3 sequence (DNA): TGTGCCAGCTATAGCGGTGCCTCTGGGGCCAACGTCCTGACTTTC.

The CDR3 DNA is TGTGCCTGGAGTGTGGTGAGGGGGGGTGAAGCTTTCTTT. Protein sequence: CAWSVVRGGEAFF. V and J are TRBV30 and TRBJ1-1; TRBD1 might be the D (6 bases). Germline-derived CDR1 and CDR2 are GTSNPN and SVGIG (reference sequence). This CDR3 is 13 amino acids long. The V end was cut by 0 bases, the J end by 7 bases, with 12 bases between.

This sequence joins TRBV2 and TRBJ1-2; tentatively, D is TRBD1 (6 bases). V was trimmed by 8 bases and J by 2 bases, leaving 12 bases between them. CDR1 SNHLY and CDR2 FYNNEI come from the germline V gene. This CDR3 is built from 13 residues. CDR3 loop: CASGGQSNYGYTF. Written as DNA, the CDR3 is TGTGCCAGCGGCGGACAGTCGAACTATGGCTACACCTTC.

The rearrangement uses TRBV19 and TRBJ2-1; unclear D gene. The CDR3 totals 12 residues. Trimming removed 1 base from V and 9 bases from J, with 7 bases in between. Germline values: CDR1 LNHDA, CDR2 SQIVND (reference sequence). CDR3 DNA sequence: TGTGCCAGTAGTATAGGTCGCGGTGAGCAGTTCTTC. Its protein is CASSIGRGEQFF.

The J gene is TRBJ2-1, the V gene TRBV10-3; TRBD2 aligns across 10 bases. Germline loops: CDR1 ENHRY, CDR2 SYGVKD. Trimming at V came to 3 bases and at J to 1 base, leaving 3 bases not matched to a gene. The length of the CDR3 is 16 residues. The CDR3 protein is CAISEATSGSYNEQFF. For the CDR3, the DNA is TGTGCCATCAGTGAAGCGACTAGCGGGTCCTACAATGAGCAGTTCTTC.

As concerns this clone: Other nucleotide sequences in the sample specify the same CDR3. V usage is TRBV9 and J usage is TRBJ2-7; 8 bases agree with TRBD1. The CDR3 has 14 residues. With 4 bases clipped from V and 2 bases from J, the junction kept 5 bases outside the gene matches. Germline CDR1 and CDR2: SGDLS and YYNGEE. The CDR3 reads CASSPGQGAYEQYF. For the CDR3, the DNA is TGTGCCAGCAGCCCAGGACAGGGAGCCTACGAGCAGTACTTC.

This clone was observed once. CDR3 sequence (DNA): TGTGCCAGCAGCGGGACTAGCGGGAGAGACGAGCAGTACTTC. It codes for CASSGTSGRDEQYF. The gene calls are TRBV9 and TRBJ2-7; the match to TRBD2 covers 13 bases. J gave up 5 bases and V 3 bases, and 2 bases lay outside the gene matches. CDR3 size: 14 residues. CDR1 SGDLS and CDR2 YYNGEE come from the germline V gene.

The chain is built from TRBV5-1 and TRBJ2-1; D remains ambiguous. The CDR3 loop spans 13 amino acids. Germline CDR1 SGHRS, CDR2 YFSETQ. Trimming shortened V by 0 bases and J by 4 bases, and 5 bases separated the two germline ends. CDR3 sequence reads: CASSLASYNEQFF. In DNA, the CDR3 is TGCGCCAGCAGCTTGGCCAGTTACAATGAGCAGTTCTTC.

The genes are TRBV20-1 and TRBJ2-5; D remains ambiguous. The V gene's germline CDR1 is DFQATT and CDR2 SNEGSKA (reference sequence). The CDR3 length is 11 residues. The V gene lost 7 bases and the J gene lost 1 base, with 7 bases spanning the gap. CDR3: CSGHLQETQYF. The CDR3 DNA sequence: TGCAGTGGACACCTCCAAGAGACCCAGTACTTC.

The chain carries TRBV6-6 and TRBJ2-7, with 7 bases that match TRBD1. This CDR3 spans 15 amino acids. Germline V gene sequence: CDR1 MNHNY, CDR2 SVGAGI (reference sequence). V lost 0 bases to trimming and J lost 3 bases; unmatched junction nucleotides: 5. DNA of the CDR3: TGTGCCAGCAGTTACTCGAGGGGGACAGACTACGAGCAGTACTTC. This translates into CASSYSRGTDYEQYF.

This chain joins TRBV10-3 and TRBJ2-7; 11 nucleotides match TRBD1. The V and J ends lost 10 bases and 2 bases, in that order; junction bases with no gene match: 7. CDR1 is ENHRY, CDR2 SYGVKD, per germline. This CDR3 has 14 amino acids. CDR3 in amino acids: CATTGTGGTYEQYF. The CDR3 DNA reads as TGTGCCACCACTGGGACAGGGGGAACCTACGAGCAGTACTTC.

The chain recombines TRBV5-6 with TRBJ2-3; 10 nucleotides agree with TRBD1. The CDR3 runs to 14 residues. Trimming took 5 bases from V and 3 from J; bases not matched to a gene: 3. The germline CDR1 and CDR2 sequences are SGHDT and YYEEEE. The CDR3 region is CASRRTGGTDTQYF. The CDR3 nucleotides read TGTGCCAGCAGGAGGACAGGGGGAACAGATACGCAGTATTTT.

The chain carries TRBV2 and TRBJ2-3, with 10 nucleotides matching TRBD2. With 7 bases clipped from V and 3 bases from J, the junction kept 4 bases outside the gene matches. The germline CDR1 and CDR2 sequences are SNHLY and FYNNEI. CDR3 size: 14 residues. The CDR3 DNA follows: TGTGCCAGCAAGGCTAGCGGGAGAACAGATACGCAGTATTTT. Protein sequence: CASKASGRTDTQYF.

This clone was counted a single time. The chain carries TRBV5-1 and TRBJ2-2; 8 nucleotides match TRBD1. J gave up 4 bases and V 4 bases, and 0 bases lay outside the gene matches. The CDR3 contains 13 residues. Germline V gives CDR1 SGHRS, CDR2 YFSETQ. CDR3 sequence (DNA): TGCGCCAGCAGCACAGGGGGCACCGGGGAGCTGTTTTTT. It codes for CASSTGGTGELFF.

The CDR3 spells CASSPGTANSNYGYTF. As DNA, the CDR3 is TGTGCCAGCAGCCCCGGGACAGCGAATTCTAACTATGGCTACACCTTC. This chain connects TRBV5-4 to TRBJ1-2; TRBD1 agrees at 7 bases. Germline assignment: CDR1 SGHNT and CDR2 YYREEE (reference sequence). Unmatched junction bases numbered 9, after V lost 4 bases and J lost 0 bases. The CDR3 sequence is 16 residues long.

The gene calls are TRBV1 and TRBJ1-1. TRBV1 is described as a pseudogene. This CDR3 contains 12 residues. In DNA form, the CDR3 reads TGCACCAGCAGCCGGGGGGACACTGAAGCTTTCTTT. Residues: CTSSRGDTEAFF.

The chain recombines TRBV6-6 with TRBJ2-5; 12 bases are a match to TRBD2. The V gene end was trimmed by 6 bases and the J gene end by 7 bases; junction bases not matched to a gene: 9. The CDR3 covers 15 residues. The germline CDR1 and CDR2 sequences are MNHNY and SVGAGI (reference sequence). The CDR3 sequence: CASRPTSGGSGTQYF. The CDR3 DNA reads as TGTGCCAGCAGACCGACTAGCGGGGGATCGGGGACCCAGTACTTC.

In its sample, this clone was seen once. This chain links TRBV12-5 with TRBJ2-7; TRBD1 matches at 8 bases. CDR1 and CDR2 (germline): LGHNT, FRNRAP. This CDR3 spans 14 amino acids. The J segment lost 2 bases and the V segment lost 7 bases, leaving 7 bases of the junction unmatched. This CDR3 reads CASAFDRGPYEQYF. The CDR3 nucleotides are TGTGCTAGTGCCTTCGACAGGGGTCCCTACGAGCAGTACTTC.

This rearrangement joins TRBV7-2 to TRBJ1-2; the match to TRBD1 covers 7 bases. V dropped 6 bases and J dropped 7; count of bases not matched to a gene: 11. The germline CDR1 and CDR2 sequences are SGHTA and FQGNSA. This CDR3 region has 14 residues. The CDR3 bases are TGTGCCAGCAGTCCAGACAGGGCATTGGGTGGCTACACCTTC. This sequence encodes CASSPDRALGGYTF.

In DNA form, the CDR3 reads TGTGCCTGGAGTGTCCGAGACACCTACTCCTACGAGCAGTACTTC. Translated: CAWSVRDTYSYEQYF. The chain links TRBV30 to TRBJ2-7; D is ambiguous. This CDR3 is built from 15 residues. Germline V gene lookup returns CDR1 GTSNPN and CDR2 SVGIG (reference sequence). Trimming took 0 bases from V and 0 from J, leaving 12 bases between them.

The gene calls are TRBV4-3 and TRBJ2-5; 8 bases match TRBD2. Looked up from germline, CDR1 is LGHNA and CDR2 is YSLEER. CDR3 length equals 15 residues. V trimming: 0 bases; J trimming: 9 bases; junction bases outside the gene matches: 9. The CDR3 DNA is TGCGCCAGCAGCCAAGATCATGCGACCGGGGGGGCCCAGTACTTC. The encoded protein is CASSQDHATGGAQYF.

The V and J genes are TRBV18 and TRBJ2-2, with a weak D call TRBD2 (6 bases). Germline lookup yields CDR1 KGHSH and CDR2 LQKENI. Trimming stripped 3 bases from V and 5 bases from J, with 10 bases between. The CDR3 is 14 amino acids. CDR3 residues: CASSPQGGTGELFF. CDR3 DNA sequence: TGTGCCAGCTCACCTCAGGGAGGAACCGGGGAGCTGTTTTTT.